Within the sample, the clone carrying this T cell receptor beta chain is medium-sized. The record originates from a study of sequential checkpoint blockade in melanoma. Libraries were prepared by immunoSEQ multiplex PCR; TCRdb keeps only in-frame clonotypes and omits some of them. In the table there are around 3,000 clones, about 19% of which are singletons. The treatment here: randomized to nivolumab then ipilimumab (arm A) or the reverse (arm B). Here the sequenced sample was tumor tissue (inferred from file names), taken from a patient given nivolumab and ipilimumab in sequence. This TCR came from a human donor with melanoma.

CDR3 DNA sequence: TGTGCCAGCAGTTACTACGGGATTAGCAATCAGCCCCAGCATTTT. Encoded protein: CASSYYGISNQPQHF. The rearrangement joins TRBV6-8 to TRBJ1-5; the D is unclear. The V gene lost 1 base and the J gene lost 0 bases, with 7 bases spanning the gap. CDR1 and CDR2 (germline): MNHGY, SAAAGT. The CDR3 runs 15 residues.